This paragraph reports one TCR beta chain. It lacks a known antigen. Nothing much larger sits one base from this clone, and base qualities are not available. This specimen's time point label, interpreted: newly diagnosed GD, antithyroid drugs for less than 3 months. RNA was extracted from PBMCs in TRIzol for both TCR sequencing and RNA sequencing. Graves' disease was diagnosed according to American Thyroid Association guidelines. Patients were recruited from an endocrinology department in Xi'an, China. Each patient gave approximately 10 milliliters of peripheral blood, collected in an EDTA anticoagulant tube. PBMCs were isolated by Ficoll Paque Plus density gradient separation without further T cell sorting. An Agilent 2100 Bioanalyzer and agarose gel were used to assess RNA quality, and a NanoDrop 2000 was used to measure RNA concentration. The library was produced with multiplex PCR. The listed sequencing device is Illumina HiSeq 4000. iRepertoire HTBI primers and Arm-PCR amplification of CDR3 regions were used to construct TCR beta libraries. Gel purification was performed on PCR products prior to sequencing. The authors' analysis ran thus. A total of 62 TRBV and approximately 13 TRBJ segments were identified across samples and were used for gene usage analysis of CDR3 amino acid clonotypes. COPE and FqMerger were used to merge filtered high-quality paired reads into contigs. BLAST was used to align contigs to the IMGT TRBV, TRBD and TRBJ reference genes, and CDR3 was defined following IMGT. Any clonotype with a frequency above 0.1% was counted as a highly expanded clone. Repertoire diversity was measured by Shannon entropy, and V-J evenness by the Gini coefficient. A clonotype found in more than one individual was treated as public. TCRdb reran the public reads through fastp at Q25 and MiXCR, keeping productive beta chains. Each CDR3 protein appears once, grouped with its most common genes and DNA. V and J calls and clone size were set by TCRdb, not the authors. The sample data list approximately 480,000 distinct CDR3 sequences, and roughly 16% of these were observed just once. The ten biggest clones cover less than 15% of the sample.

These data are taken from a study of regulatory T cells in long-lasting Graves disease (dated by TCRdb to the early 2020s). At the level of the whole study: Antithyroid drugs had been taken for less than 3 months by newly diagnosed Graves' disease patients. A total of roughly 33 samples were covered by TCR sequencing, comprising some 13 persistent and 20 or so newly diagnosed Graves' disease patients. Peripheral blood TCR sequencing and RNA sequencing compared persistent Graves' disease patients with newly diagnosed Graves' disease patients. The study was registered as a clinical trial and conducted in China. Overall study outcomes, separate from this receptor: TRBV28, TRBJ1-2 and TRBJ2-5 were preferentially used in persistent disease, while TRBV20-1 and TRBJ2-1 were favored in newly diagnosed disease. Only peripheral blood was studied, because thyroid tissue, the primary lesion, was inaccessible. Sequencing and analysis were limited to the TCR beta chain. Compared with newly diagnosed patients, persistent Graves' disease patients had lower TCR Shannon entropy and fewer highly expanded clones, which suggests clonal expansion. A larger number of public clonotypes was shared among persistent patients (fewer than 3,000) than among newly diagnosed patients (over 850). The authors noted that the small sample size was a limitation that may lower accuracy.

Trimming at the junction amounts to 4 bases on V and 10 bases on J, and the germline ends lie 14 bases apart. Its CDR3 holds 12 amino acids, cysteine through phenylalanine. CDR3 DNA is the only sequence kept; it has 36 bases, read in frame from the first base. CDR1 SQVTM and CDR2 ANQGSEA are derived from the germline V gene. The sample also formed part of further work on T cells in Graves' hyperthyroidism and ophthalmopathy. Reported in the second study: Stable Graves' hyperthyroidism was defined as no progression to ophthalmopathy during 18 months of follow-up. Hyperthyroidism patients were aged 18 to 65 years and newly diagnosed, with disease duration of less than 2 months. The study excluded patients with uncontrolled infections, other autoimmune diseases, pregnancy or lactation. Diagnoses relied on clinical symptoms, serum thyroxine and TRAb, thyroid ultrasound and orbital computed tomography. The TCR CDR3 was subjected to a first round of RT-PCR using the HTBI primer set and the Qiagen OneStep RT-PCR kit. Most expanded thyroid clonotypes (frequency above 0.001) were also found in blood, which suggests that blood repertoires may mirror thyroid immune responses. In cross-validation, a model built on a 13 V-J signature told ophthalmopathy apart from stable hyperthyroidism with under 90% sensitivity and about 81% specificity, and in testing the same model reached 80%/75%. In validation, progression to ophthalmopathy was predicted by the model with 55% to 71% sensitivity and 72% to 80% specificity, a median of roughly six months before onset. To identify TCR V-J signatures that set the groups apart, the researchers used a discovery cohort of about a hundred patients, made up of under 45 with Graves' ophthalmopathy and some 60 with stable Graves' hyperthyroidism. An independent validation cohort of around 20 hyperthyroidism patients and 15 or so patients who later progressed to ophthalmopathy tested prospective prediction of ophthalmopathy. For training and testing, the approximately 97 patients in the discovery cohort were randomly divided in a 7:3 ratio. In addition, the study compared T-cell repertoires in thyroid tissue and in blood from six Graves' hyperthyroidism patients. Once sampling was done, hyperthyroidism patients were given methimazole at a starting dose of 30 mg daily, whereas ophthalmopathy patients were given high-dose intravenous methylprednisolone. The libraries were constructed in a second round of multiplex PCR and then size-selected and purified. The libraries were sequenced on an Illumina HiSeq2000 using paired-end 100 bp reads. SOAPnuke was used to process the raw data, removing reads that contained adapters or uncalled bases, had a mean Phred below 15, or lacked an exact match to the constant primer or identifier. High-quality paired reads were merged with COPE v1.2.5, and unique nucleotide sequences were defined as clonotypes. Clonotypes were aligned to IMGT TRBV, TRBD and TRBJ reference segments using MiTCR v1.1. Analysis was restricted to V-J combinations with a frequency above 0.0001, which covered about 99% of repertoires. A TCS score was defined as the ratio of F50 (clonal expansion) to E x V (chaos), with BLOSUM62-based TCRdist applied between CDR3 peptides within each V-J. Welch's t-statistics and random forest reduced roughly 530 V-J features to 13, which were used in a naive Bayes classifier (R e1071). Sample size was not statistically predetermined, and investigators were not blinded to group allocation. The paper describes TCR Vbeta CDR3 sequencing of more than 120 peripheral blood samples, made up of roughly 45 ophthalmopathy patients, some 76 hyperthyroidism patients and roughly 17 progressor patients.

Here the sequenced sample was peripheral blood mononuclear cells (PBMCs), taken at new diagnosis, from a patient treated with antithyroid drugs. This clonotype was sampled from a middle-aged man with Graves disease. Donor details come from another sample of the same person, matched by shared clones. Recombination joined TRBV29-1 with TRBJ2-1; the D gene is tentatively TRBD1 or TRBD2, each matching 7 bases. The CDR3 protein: CSVGQGGWEQFF. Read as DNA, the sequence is TGCAGCGTTGGCCAGGGGGGGTGGGAGCAGTTCTTC.